This is a list of T cell receptor beta chains from one sample in a study of CD8+CD57+ T cells in acquired aplastic anemia. One entry per CDR3 protein, called by TCRdb with MiXCR from the reads. Counted here are fewer than 200,000 distinct CDR3 sequences, nearly 50% occurring once; the ten biggest clones make up around 13%. Material for sequencing was sorted CD4+, CD8+, or CD8+CD57+ T cells (not recorded which) from PBMCs. These receptors all come from a human donor with aplastic anemia. The CDR3 runs from the conserved cysteine through the conserved F or W. Each record gives: V gene, J gene, CDR3 protein.

TRBV19,TRBJ1-1,CASRVRTGLGTEAFF
TRBV20-1,TRBJ2-7,CSARKGQALYEQYF
TRBV5-4,TRBJ1-6,CASSLKQINSPLHF
TRBV9,TRBJ1-4,CASSPADRENEKLFF
TRBV25-1,TRBJ2-7,CASREDNSYEQYF
TRBV10-1,TRBJ1-1,CASSEMPGGGTEAFF
TRBV18,TRBJ1-2,CASSPEEAYGYTF
TRBV10-1,TRBJ1-5,CASSGPGSLRNQPQHF
TRBV25-1,TRBJ1-3,CASTSGPRNTIYF
TRBV5-1,TRBJ2-7,CASSHGTGGGEQYF
TRBV20-1,TRBJ2-7,CSVLRDRSYEQYF
TRBV29-1,TRBJ2-7,CSVGEGSEQYF
TRBV14,TRBJ1-2,CASSQVKMSGYTF
TRBV5-6,TRBJ2-3,CASSLVAGGLSQYF
TRBV24-1,TRBJ2-1,CATRGTHNEQFF
TRBV20-1,TRBJ1-2,CSVWAGSNYGYTF
TRBV20-1,TRBJ2-3,CSASPILGTDTQYF
TRBV15,TRBJ2-3,CAASSGTGDTDTQYF
TRBV2,TRBJ1-2,CASSGGGTNYGYTF
TRBV5-1,TRBJ2-3,CASSLGTSGDTQYF
TRBV2,TRBJ1-2,CASIGGRTGRYGYTF
TRBV6-1,TRBJ2-6,CASSHRLAGVSGANVLTF
TRBV20-1,TRBJ2-7,CSARGGAGLEQYF
TRBV7-3,TRBJ2-7,CASSLKGIYEQYF
TRBV18,TRBJ2-7,CASSQTSGEPYERYF
TRBV29-1,TRBJ2-7,CSVGNPGLAGGYEQYF
TRBV20-1,TRBJ2-1,CSARQGAGYNEQFF
TRBV20-1,TRBJ2-1,CSARRNPFDEQFF
TRBV10-3,TRBJ1-2,CAISDPFVEGRGYGYTF
TRBV11-1,TRBJ2-1,CASSLVPLYYNEQFF
TRBV12-1,TRBJ2-3,CASSFVPSGGGDTQYF
TRBV19,TRBJ2-3,CASKSPGRRSDTQYF
TRBV12-3/TRBV12-4,TRBJ1-6,CASSPRTGHVLHF
TRBV5-4,TRBJ1-6,CASSLPGRVSPLHF
TRBV19,TRBJ1-5,CASSSWTGGNQPQHF
TRBV7-3,TRBJ2-1,CASSLTFGGGASHYNEQFF
TRBV27,TRBJ1-6,CASSTRGGRNSPLHF